The sequence of this TCR beta chain was determined in a study of CD8+ T cells in alopecia areata. Study-wide context: Tofacitinib administration to treated patients was oral, at 5 to 10 mg twice daily. The study's findings and limits: Researchers say the link of baseline CD8+ expansion to response remains uncertain, with one nonresponder. Relative to mice, TCR sharing across patients was less clear, a difference possibly HLA-related.

Treatment of the sample: oral pan-JAK inhibitor, 5-10 mg twice daily. It was cDNA, reverse transcribed from extracted RNA, that served as the sequencing template. TCRdb's copy holds only in-frame clones and misses some; the assay was immunoSEQ multiplex PCR. The table lists about 250,000 clones, roughly 63% of them singletons, with about 0.9% in the top ten. The ends were cut back, 1 base at V and 0 bases at J, with 8 bases in the middle. Germline CDR1 and CDR2: SGHNT and YYREEE (reference sequence). This CDR3 is built from 14 residues. Details on this clone: The antigen is not known.

The clonotype was recovered from a human donor with alopecia areata. The rearrangement uses TRBV5-4 and TRBJ2-7; possibly TRBD2 for D (5 bases). The specimen comprised CD4+ T cells sorted from blood, sampled between weeks 51 and 54, from a patient treated with tofacitinib. CDR3 nucleotides: TGTGCCAGCAGCTTGCCAGGAGGCTCCTACGAGCAGTACTTC. Residues: CASSLPGGSYEQYF.